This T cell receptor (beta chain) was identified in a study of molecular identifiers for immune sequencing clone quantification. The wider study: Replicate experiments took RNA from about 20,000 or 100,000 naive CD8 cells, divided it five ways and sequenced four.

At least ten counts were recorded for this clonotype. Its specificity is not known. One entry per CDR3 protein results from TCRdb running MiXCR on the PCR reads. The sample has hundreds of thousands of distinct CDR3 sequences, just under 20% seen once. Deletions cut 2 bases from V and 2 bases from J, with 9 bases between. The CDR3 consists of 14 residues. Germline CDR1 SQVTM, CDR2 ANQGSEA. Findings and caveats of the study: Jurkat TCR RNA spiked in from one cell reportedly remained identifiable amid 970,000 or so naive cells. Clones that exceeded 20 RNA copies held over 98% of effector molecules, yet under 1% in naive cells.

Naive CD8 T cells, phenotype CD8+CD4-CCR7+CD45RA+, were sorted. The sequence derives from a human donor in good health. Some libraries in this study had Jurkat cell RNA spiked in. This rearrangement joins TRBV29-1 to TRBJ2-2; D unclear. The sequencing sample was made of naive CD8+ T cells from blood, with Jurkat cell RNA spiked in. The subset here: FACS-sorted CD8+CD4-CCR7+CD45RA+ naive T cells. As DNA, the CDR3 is TGCAGCGTTGAAAGGCAGGACAACACCGGGGAGCTGTTTTTT. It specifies CSVERQDNTGELFF.